The 26 T cell receptor beta chains below all came from one sample that was sequenced in a study of CD8 T cells in ankylosing spondylitis. TCRdb recomputed calls from the 5' RACE reads with MiXCR, one row per CDR3 protein. The sample has roughly 130,000 distinct CDR3 sequences; 7% are singletons. The sequenced sample was blood, either unsorted or a sorted T cell fraction (not recorded which). These receptors came from a male donor with ankylosing spondylitis or in good health (not recorded which).

This clonotype was counted many times. The V and J genes are TRBV12-3 or TRBV12-4 and TRBJ1-1; 8 bases are shared with TRBD1. The CDR3 has 16 amino acids. V lost 5 bases, J lost 7 bases, and 15 bases stayed unmatched. The CDR3 spells CASSQPTGGSYREAFF. The CDR3 DNA sequence: TGTGCCAGCAGTCAACCTACAGGGGGGAGTTACCGTGAAGCTTTCTTT.

The sample holds many counts of this clonotype. The genes are TRBV6-4 and TRBJ1-1; D not certain. The germline CDR1 and CDR2 sequences are MRHNA and SNTAGT. V gave up 2 bases and J gave up 0 bases, with 7 bases separating them. This CDR3 contains 14 residues. CDR3 DNA sequence: TGTGCCAGCAGTGACGGGGTTATGAACACTGAAGCTTTCTTT. This encodes CASSDGVMNTEAFF.

This clonotype was seen a handful of times. This could be a read error, since a much larger clone is one nucleotide away. This sequence joins TRBV29-1 and TRBJ2-1; no clear D. The CDR3 has 11 residues. Trimming shortened V by 6 bases and J by 0 bases, and 3 bases separated the two germline ends. In germline, CDR1 is SQVTM, CDR2 ANQGSEA. CDR3: CSVDSYNEQFF. CDR3 nucleotides: TGCAGCGTGGACTCCTACAATGAGCAGTTCTTC.

The chain carries TRBV6-5 and TRBJ1-2, with 7 bases fitting TRBD1. With 4 bases clipped from V and 8 bases from J, the junction kept 10 bases outside the gene matches. The germline V gene has CDR1 MNHEY and CDR2 SVGAGI. The CDR3 has 14 amino acids. CDR3 loop: CASSSWTGPEGYTF. Written as DNA, the CDR3 is TGTGCCAGCAGTTCCTGGACAGGCCCCGAAGGCTACACCTTC.

This clonotype was seen many times. The chain links TRBV28 to TRBJ2-7, with 10 bases matching TRBD1. The V gene's germline CDR1 is MDHEN and CDR2 SYDVKM. The V segment lost 2 bases and the J segment 3 bases; nucleotides outside the gene matches: 4. The CDR3 length is 15 residues. CDR3: CASSLDGQGVYEQYF. CDR3 bases: TGTGCCAGCAGTTTAGACGGACAGGGGGTCTACGAGCAGTACTTC.

This clonotype came up many times. CDR3 sequence reads: CSVEWDSYGYTF. CDR3 nucleotide sequence: TGCAGCGTTGAGTGGGACAGCTATGGCTACACCTTC. This sequence joins TRBV29-1 and TRBJ1-2; the match to TRBD1 covers 7 bases. This CDR3 region has 12 residues. Germline-derived CDR1 and CDR2 are SQVTM and ANQGSEA. Trimming took 3 bases from V and 4 from J; bases not matched to a gene: 2.

This clonotype was detected many times. The chain joins TRBV7-9 to TRBJ1-2; D not certain. Germline V lookup: CDR1 SEHNR, CDR2 FQNEAQ (reference sequence). V was shortened by 1 base and J by 6 bases, with 12 bases between the two germline ends. The CDR3 runs 14 residues. The CDR3 DNA sequence: TGTGCCAGCAGCTTAGATGGTAGGGCCGATGGCTACACCTTC. Its protein product is CASSLDGRADGYTF.

The table lists this clonotype with a few counts. The chain couples TRBV11-3 to TRBJ2-2; D call uncertain. The V end was cut by 3 bases, the J end by 7 bases, with 6 bases between. Germline loops: CDR1 SGHNT, CDR2 YENEEA. CDR3 size: 12 residues. The DNA of the CDR3 is TGTGCCAGCAGCTTTCGGCACGGGGAGCTGTTTTTT. Translation gives CASSFRHGELFF. The full variable domain, its missing parts supplied by reference TRBV11-3 and TRBJ2-2, is EAGVVQSPRYKIIEKKQPVAFWCNPISGHNTLYWYLQNLGQGPELLIRYENEEAVDDSQLPKDRFSAERLKGVDSTLKIQPAELGDSAVYLCASSFRHGELFFGEGSRLTVL.

This clonotype was detected ten times or more. The chain employs TRBV29-1 and TRBJ2-7; TRBD2 aligns across 7 bases. The CDR3 sequence is 13 residues long. Per germline, CDR1 SQVTM and CDR2 ANQGSEA. V lost 2 bases and J lost 3; bases outside the gene matches: 4. The CDR3 is CSVERVAGYEQYF. The CDR3, as DNA: TGCAGCGTTGAAAGGGTAGCGGGCTACGAGCAGTACTTC.

The chain links TRBV30 to TRBJ2-1, with a possible D match to TRBD2 (6 bases). The CDR3 consists of 14 residues. Germline CDR1 is GTSNPN and CDR2 is SVGIG (reference sequence). V lost 3 bases and J 5 bases, leaving 14 bases between the germline ends. The CDR3 coding sequence is TGTGCCTGGAGCCACGGGAGAACGGACAATGAGCAGTTCTTC. Amino acid sequence: CAWSHGRTDNEQFF.

This clonotype was seen ten or more times. This chain joins TRBV20-1 and TRBJ1-3, with a weak D call TRBD1 (5 bases). This CDR3 comprises 13 residues. From germline, CDR1 is DFQATT and CDR2 SNEGSKA (reference sequence). V gave up 6 bases and J gave up 1 base, with 10 bases separating them. The CDR3 coding sequence is TGCAGTGCCAGCCCAGGGTCTGGAAACACCATATATTTT. Its protein is CSASPGSGNTIYF.

This clonotype was seen once. At one end, the junction sequence differs from germline, possibly due to a read error. The chain uses TRBV20-1 and TRBJ2-1, with 7 bases aligning to TRBD2. The CDR3 runs to 16 residues. CDR1 is DFQATT, CDR2 SNEGSKA, per germline (reference sequence). Written as DNA, the CDR3 is TGCTGTGCGCACTCCGGGGCTAGCGGAGATCACAATGAGCAGTTCTTC. This sequence encodes CCAHSGASGDHNEQFF.

This clonotype was detected ten times or more. This rearrangement joins TRBV10-3 to TRBJ1-5, with D perhaps TRBD1 (5 bases). V shed 10 bases and J shed 4 bases, with 20 bases lying between them. Germline values: CDR1 ENHRY, CDR2 SYGVKD. This CDR3 spans 15 amino acids. CDR3 loop: CATHSDGGENQPQHF. The CDR3 DNA is TGTGCCACGCACTCCGACGGGGGGGAGAATCAGCCCCAGCATTTT.

This clonotype showed up many times. The chain carries TRBV5-1 and TRBJ2-3; 10 nucleotides align to TRBD1. Germline V lookup: CDR1 SGHRS, CDR2 YFSETQ. The trim removed 0 bases at V and 5 bases at J, leaving 9 bases unmatched. The CDR3 runs to 17 residues. The CDR3 reads CASSLVAGQGKEDTQYF. The CDR3 DNA follows: TGCGCCAGCAGCTTGGTAGCGGGACAGGGGAAGGAAGATACGCAGTATTTT.

Ten or more counts support this clonotype. Without the conserved terminal phenylalanine or tryptophan, this CDR3 likely stems from a read error. The DNA is left out, because the CDR3 cannot be placed on it with certainty; the CDR3 is given as TCRdb lists it. The rearrangement joins TRBV7-8 to TRBJ2-6; TRBD1, the table's D call, lacks a check against the DNA. CDR1 is SGHVS, CDR2 FQNEAQ, per germline. Counting both end residues, the CDR3 totals 8 amino acids. This chain's CDR3 is CASSSWDI.

This clonotype came up many times. The rearrangement joins TRBV28 to TRBJ1-6; possibly TRBD1 for D (5 bases). The CDR3 runs 18 residues. Germline V lookup: CDR1 MDHEN, CDR2 SYDVKM. V lost 7 bases and J lost 3, with 22 bases in between. For the CDR3, the DNA is TGTGCCAGCACCTCCGAGTGGTTCAGGACAAGCTATAATTCACCCCTCCACTTT. It encodes CASTSEWFRTSYNSPLHF.

This clonotype was recorded at least ten times. The chain recombines TRBV5-1 with TRBJ2-7; 9 positions match TRBD1. Germline assignment: CDR1 SGHRS and CDR2 YFSETQ. The CDR3 totals 14 residues. The junction had 7 bases not matched to a gene; V was cut back by 4 bases and J by 5 bases. CDR3 nucleotide sequence: TGCGCCAGCAGCCAACGGACAGGGGTTAACGAGCAGTACTTC. Translating it yields CASSQRTGVNEQYF.

This clonotype was seen ten or more times. This rearrangement joins TRBV7-6 to TRBJ2-7; D not certain. This CDR3 has 11 residues. V was shortened by 5 bases and J by 1 base, with 3 bases between the two germline ends. Germline loops: CDR1 SGHVS, CDR2 FNYEAQ. CDR3 sequence: CASSASYEQYF. DNA of the CDR3: TGTGCCAGCAGCGCTTCCTACGAGCAGTACTTC.

This clonotype was counted many times. The V call is TRBV6-5, the J call TRBJ2-7; D remains unclear. The ends were cut back, 2 bases at V and 3 bases at J, with 11 bases in the middle. Germline CDR1 and CDR2: MNHEY and SVGAGI. The CDR3 is made up of 14 amino acids. In nucleotides, the CDR3 is TGTGCCAGCAGTTACAAGGCAGAGCGCTACGAGCAGTACTTC. It translates to CASSYKAERYEQYF.

This clonotype was found many times. The chain combines TRBV20-1 with TRBJ2-3, with a possible D match to TRBD1 (6 bases). The CDR3 totals 15 residues. Germline V gene lookup returns CDR1 DFQATT and CDR2 SNEGSKA (reference sequence). Trimming cost V 0 bases and J 7 bases, with 17 bases left between them. The CDR3 is CSARDSPRGVHTQYF. In DNA, the CDR3 is TGCAGTGCTAGAGATTCCCCCAGGGGTGTACATACGCAGTATTTT.

This clonotype was seen at least ten times. This chain links TRBV7-2 with TRBJ2-5; the match to TRBD2 covers 7 bases. The V gene end was trimmed by 4 bases and the J gene end by 1 base; junction bases not matched to a gene: 3. The CDR3 length is 14 residues. CDR1 and CDR2 from the germline V gene are SGHTA and FQGNSA. The CDR3 DNA follows: TGTGCCAGCAGCTCCCCTAGCGGCCAAGAGACCCAGTACTTC. Translated: CASSSPSGQETQYF. The full variable domain, with the rest looked up from reference TRBV7-2 and TRBJ2-5, is GAGVSQSPSNKVTEKGKDVELRCDPISGHTALYWYRQSLGQGLEFLIYFQGNSAPDKSGLPSDRFSAERTGGSVSTLTIQRTQQEDSAVYLCASSSPSGQETQYFGPGTRLLVL.

This clonotype has at least ten counts. V usage is TRBV20-1 and J usage is TRBJ2-4; maybe TRBD1 (6 bases). The CDR3 extends over 13 amino acids. Trimming took off 3 bases at V and 7 bases at J, with 13 bases between the two ends. Germline lookup yields CDR1 DFQATT and CDR2 SNEGSKA (reference sequence). The chain's CDR3 is CSARGTGYNIQYF. The CDR3 DNA is TGCAGTGCTAGGGGCACAGGGTATAACATTCAGTACTTC.

This clonotype was observed at least ten times. The V call is TRBV29-1, the J call TRBJ2-5; D is perhaps TRBD1 (5 bases). CDR1 is SQVTM, CDR2 ANQGSEA, per germline. The germline V and J ends were trimmed by 0 bases and 2 bases, with 7 bases remaining between them. The CDR3 is made up of 13 amino acids. The CDR3 spells CSVEDRQQETQYF. The DNA of the CDR3 is TGCAGCGTTGAAGATCGACAGCAAGAGACCCAGTACTTC.

This clonotype was detected ten times or more. V usage is TRBV12-3 or TRBV12-4 and J usage is TRBJ2-1; 8 bases line up with TRBD2. V shed 7 bases and J 0 bases; nucleotides not matched to a gene: 5. This CDR3 comprises 15 residues. The CDR3 DNA follows: TGTGCCAGCACCAGAGCGGGAGTCTCCTACAATGAGCAGTTCTTC. Protein product: CASTRAGVSYNEQFF.

This clonotype was picked up a small number of times. The chain links TRBV25-1 to TRBJ2-7; 9 bases agree with TRBD1. Germline V gene data show CDR1 as MGHDK and CDR2 as SYGVNS. V gave up 3 bases and J gave up 4 bases; unmatched junction bases: 10. The CDR3 is made up of 16 amino acids. As DNA, the CDR3 is TGTGCCAGCAGTGACCGCGGGACAGGGCCCCCTTACGAGCAGTACTTC. Translated, it gives CASSDRGTGPPYEQYF.

In its sample, this clonotype was seen many times. The chain has TRBV12-3 or TRBV12-4 and TRBJ1-1; TRBD1 might be the D (5 bases). Deletions cut 6 bases from V and 5 bases from J, with 13 bases between. The CDR3 length is 13 residues. The chain's CDR3 is CASRLAEGTEAFF. In DNA, the CDR3 is TGTGCCAGCAGATTGGCAGAGGGGACTGAAGCTTTCTTT.